This TCR beta chain came from a study of CD8+ T cells in alopecia areata. Across the study: Recipients were roughly 7-10-week-old female C3H/HeJ mice grafted with skin from 6-12-month-old C3H/HeJ donors with spontaneous alopecia.

Extracted RNA was reverse transcribed into cDNA, the sequencing template. Clones were sequenced by immunoSEQ multiplex PCR, and TCRdb holds only the in-frame ones, with some missing. The sample includes 2,500 to 3,000 clones, none of them occurring once. This clone was found many times. Germline and genes: mouse. The CDR3 end lies 4 residues beyond the end of the read and is filled in from the germline J gene. CDR3 length equals 14 residues. The J segment lost 1 base and the V segment lost 3 bases, leaving 2 bases of the junction unmatched. Germline assignment: CDR1 NNHNN and CDR2 SYGAGS (reference sequence).

Sequencing input: lesional skin. This receptor was taken from a C3H/HeJ mouse with alopecia areata. As its MHC haplotype, the strain has H2-k. The V call is TRBV13-2, the J call TRBJ2-3, with 7 bases lining up with TRBD2. The CDR3 is CASGAGLGAETLYF. CDR3 DNA, as far as it was read: TGTGCCAGCGGTGCCGGACTGGGTGCAGAA.